A single sample is the source of the 4 T cell receptor beta chains below, sequenced in a study of blood T cell repertoires in COVID-19. Sequencing was performed with immunoSEQ multiplex PCR; in TCRdb, only in-frame clones are kept and a portion is missing. The table lists 150,000 to 200,000 clones, more than 85% of them singletons. The sequenced sample consisted of peripheral blood. Receptors originate from a man in his 70s with active or convalescent COVID-19.

The chain employs TRBV4-3 and TRBJ2-1, with 9 positions matching TRBD2. The ends lost 6 bases at V and 4 bases at J; junction bases unmatched: 4. Looked up from germline, CDR1 is LGHNA and CDR2 is YSLEER. CDR3 length: 14 residues. The CDR3 DNA reads TGCGCCAGCAGTTTAGCGGGAGCTTACAATGAGCAGTTCTTC. This encodes CASSLAGAYNEQFF.

This clone was seen more than once but under ten times. This chain connects TRBV11-2 to TRBJ2-1; TRBD2 matches at 11 bases. Trimming removed 6 bases from V and 4 bases from J; junction bases left unmatched: 14. The length of the CDR3 is 18 residues. The germline V gene has CDR1 SGHAT and CDR2 FQNNGV. The CDR3, as DNA: TGTGCCAGCAGTAAGAGGGTAGCGGGGGGGCCGTCGTACAATGAGCAGTTCTTC. The encoded protein is CASSKRVAGGPSYNEQFF.

The chain is built from TRBV18 and TRBJ2-1, with 8 bases that match TRBD1. Germline V gene data show CDR1 as KGHSH and CDR2 as LQKENI. Trimming removed 3 bases from V and 9 bases from J; junction bases left unmatched: 10. The CDR3 is made up of 15 amino acids. This CDR3 reads CASSPIGQGGVEQFF. As DNA, the CDR3 is TGTGCCAGCTCACCGATTGGACAGGGTGGTGTTGAGCAGTTCTTC.

This chain joins TRBV6-5 and TRBJ2-3; 11 nucleotides line up with TRBD1. V gave up 2 bases and J gave up 3 bases; unmatched junction bases: 1. Per the germline V gene, CDR1 is MNHEY and CDR2 is SVGAGI. The CDR3 covers 15 residues. The CDR3 bases are TGTGCCAGCAGTTACGGGACAGGGGGAACAGATACGCAGTATTTT. As protein: CASSYGTGGTDTQYF.